The T cell receptor beta chain described here comes from a study of shared clonotypes between healthy human individuals. Study-level findings and limits: On the whole, naive subsets had larger estimated richness than memory subsets had.

The length of the CDR3 is 15 residues. Germline V gene sequence: CDR1 SGHTA, CDR2 FQGTGA. V lost 5 bases to trimming and J lost 4 bases, with 16 bases between them. Genomic DNA of each subset was evenly split across several immunoSEQ plates. The input for sorted-subset replicate PCRs was about 0.2 ug DNA, 30,000 or so T cell genomes. The repertoire was sequenced with immunoSEQ multiplex PCR; TCRdb's copy has only in-frame clones and lacks some. The data contain 850,000 to 1,200,000 clones, about 76% of them singletons. Turning to this clone: Its antigen remains unknown.

The sequence came from a man between 18 and 35 years old in good health. This sequence joins TRBV7-3 and TRBJ2-3; D may match TRBD1 or TRBD2 (6 bases each). Sequencing used memory CD4+ T cells sorted from blood. As to subset: CD45RA-negative fraction. CDR3 amino acids: CASSPGGGVADTQYF. The CDR3 DNA reads as TGTGCCAGCAGCCCCGGAGGGGGAGTGGCAGATACGCAGTATTTT.